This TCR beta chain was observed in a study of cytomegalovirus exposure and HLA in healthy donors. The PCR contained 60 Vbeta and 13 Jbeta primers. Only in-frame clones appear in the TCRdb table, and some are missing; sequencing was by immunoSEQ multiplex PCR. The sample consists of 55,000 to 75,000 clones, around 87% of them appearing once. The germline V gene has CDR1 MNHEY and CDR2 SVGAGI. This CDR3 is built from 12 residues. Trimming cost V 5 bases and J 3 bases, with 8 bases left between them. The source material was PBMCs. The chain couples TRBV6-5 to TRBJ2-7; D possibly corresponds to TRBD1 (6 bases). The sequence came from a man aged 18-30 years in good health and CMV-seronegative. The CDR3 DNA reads TGTGCCAGCAGTCCGGGACACTACGAGCAGTACTTC. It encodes CASSPGHYEQYF.